This entry features one TCR beta chain sequence. This clonotype was counted ten times or more. The specificity of this receptor is unknown. Per-base qualities were not stored, and no clone one base away is much larger. Library preparation employed PCR. Sequenced on an Illumina HiSeq 2500. Molecular barcoding was employed in the preparation of TCR libraries, with unique molecular identifiers being used to normalize TCRbeta repertoire quantification. TCRdb itself trimmed the public reads at Q25 with fastp, ran MiXCR and retained productive beta chains. Each entry merges the rows of one CDR3 protein and shows their most common DNA and genes. This sample comprises about 610,000 distinct CDR3 sequences, 10% of them detected only once. Of the sample, 4% to 5% is held by the ten largest clones. The sample comes from a study of T-cell reconstitution after alpha-beta-depleted transplantation in children (dated by TCRdb to 2016 to 2018). The study in broad terms: Using TCR repertoire profiling, the study quantitatively followed how T-cell immune reconstitution unfolded in children after TCRalphabeta/CD19-depleted allogeneic hematopoietic cell transplantation.

Trimming removed 5 bases from V and 2 bases from J; the gene matches leave 5 bases unexplained. Counted from cysteine to phenylalanine, this CDR3 has 14 amino acids. Only the CDR3 region is kept as DNA, spanning 42 bases read in frame from base 1. CDR1 and CDR2 are read off the germline V gene as MDHEN and SYDVKM. The sequence is built from TRBV28 and TRBJ2-7, with 8 bases aligning to TRBD2. This TCR was sampled from a human donor who donated a stem cell graft to a child with acute myeloid leukemia. The starting material was PBMCs from the stem cell graft donor, obtained from the stem cell graft. Here is the DNA: TGTGCCAGCAGTCGGGAGGGATCAACCTACGAGCAGTACTTC. Translated, this is CASSREGSTYEQYF.